These 5 T cell receptor beta chains share one sample of origin, sequenced in a study of Tregs in tolerant kidney transplant recipients. TCRdb's table, derived via immunoSEQ multiplex PCR, lists solely in-frame clones and lacks some. Of 80,000 to 90,000 clones detected, approximately 90% appear once; the ten largest clones hold over 4%. Input material: CD8+ T cells from blood. The source is a human donor in good health.

The V call is TRBV6-5, the J call TRBJ2-1; D unclear. The V end lost 0 bases, the J end lost 0 bases, and 6 bases lay between the germline ends. The length of the CDR3 is 15 residues. CDR1 and CDR2 from the germline V gene are MNHEY and SVGAGI. The CDR3 loop is CASSYSGSSYNEQFF. The DNA of the CDR3 is TGTGCCAGCAGTTACTCAGGAAGCTCCTACAATGAGCAGTTCTTC.

V and J are TRBV21-1 and TRBJ2-7; the table calls TRBD1, which could not be checked here. TRBV21-1 is labeled a pseudogene. The CDR3 spans 20 residues. The CDR3 loop is CASSKGPGGWRKPSSYEQYF. CDR3 bases: TGTGCCAGCAGCAAAGGACCAGGGGGGTGGCGTAAACCGAGCTCCTACGAGCAGTACTTC.

The chain couples TRBV11-2 to TRBJ2-3; TRBD2 aligns across 13 bases. The V and J ends lost 1 base and 6 bases, in that order; junction bases with no gene match: 13. The CDR3 totals 19 residues. CDR1 and CDR2 from the germline V gene are SGHAT and FQNNGV. This CDR3 is CASSLVRALTSGRADTQYF. The DNA for the CDR3 is TGTGCCAGCAGCTTAGTCAGGGCTCTTACTAGCGGGAGGGCGGATACGCAGTATTTT.

The V call is TRBV29-1, the J call TRBJ2-1; D remains ambiguous. Trimming shortened V by 5 bases and J by 8 bases, and 10 bases separated the two germline ends. The CDR3 has 11 amino acids. Germline assignment: CDR1 SQVTM and CDR2 ANQGSEA. The CDR3 reads CSVIIFDEQFF. For the CDR3, the DNA is TGCAGCGTTATAATTTTCGATGAGCAGTTCTTC.

This rearrangement joins TRBV9 to TRBJ2-7; 10 positions agree with TRBD2. Germline V gene data show CDR1 as SGDLS and CDR2 as YYNGEE. The CDR3 totals 15 residues. The trim removed 4 bases at V and 3 bases at J, leaving 7 bases unmatched. The CDR3 DNA reads TGTGCCAGCAGCATTAGCGGGGGGTTTGGCTACGAGCAGTACTTC. This codes for CASSISGGFGYEQYF.